This TCR beta chain was captured by sequencing in a study of shared clonotypes between healthy human individuals. Study-wide results and caveats: Memory subsets had estimated richness that was generally smaller than that of naive subsets. Sorted-subset sequencing was shown by rarefaction to be incomplete despite large depth. A handful of donors showed sharing of approximately 4.7% of naive CD4 clonotypes.

CD45RO-negative, CCR7-selected cells formed the naive CD8 fraction, which excluded terminally differentiated effector memory CD45RA+ cells. The V gene's germline CDR1 is MNHNY and CDR2 SVGAGI (reference sequence). The ends were cut back, 6 bases at V and 1 base at J, with 12 bases in the middle. This CDR3 is 14 amino acids long. Deep-level running was used for the assay. Clones were read by immunoSEQ multiplex PCR, and TCRdb kept only the in-frame ones, dropping some. The sample has hundreds of thousands of clones; 95% to 97% are singletons. With respect to this clone: Its antigen is currently unknown.

The chain joins TRBV6-6 to TRBJ1-1; D may be TRBD1 (5 bases). The receptor was isolated from a woman in her twenties or thirties in good health. Source material: naive CD8+ T cells sorted from blood. This CDR3 reads CASRPGTENTEAFF. The CDR3 DNA reads TGTGCCAGCAGACCCGGGACGGAGAACACTGAAGCTTTCTTT.